What follows are 16 T cell receptor beta chains derived from one specimen sequenced in a study of blood T cell repertoires in COVID-19 (TCRdb year 2020). Library generation was performed with the immunoSEQ multiplex PCR assay. The table comes from immuneACCESS by way of TCRdb, which keeps in-frame sequences with V and J called. Part of the clones is missing from these tables; in studies checked, under half for an unresolved V gene and the rest for unknown reasons. Within this sample are approximately 290,000 clones, with about 85% of them counted one time only. The ten largest account for roughly 2% of the sample. Sequenced sample: peripheral blood. Receptors were obtained from a man between 18 and 35 years old with active or convalescent COVID-19.

CDR3 nucleotide sequence: TGTGCCAGCAGCGTAGGACAGGGCTTGGGCTACGAGCAGTACTTC. This sequence encodes CASSVGQGLGYEQYF. V usage is TRBV9 and J usage is TRBJ2-7; 7 bases line up with TRBD1. V gave up 0 bases and J gave up 3 bases; unmatched junction bases: 6. CDR3 length equals 15 residues. Germline CDR1 and CDR2: SGDLS and YYNGEE. Combining the CDR3 with reference TRBV9 and TRBJ2-7 gives the whole variable domain DSGVTQTPKHLITATGQRVTLRCSPRSGDLSVYWYQQSLDQGLQFLIQYYNGEERAKGNILERFSAQQFPDLHSELNLSSLELGDSALYFCASSVGQGLGYEQYFGPGTRLTVT.

J is TRBJ1-5 and V is TRBV7-9; 7 bases are shared with TRBD1. This CDR3 contains 17 residues. V lost 5 bases, J lost 3 bases, and 13 bases stayed unmatched. Looked up from germline, CDR1 is SEHNR and CDR2 is FQNEAQ (reference sequence). The CDR3 nucleotides read TGTGCCAGCAGCCTCTCGACAGGGCACCACCTCAATCAGCCCCAGCATTTT. As protein: CASSLSTGHHLNQPQHF.

V is TRBV25-1 and J is TRBJ1-2; 9 bases align to TRBD1. This CDR3 contains 15 residues. Germline lookup yields CDR1 MGHDK and CDR2 SYGVNS. Trimming cost V 7 bases and J 6 bases; bases outside gene matches: 12. The CDR3 nucleotides are TGTGCCAGCACCCATTCGGGGACAGGGAAGGATGGCTACACCTTC. Amino acid sequence: CASTHSGTGKDGYTF.

Written as DNA, the CDR3 is TGTGCCAGCAGCTCGCGGAGACAGGTCCCCTACGAGCAGTACTTC. Its translation is CASSSRRQVPYEQYF. The chain is built from TRBV13 and TRBJ2-7; TRBD1 is a possible D gene (6 bases). The CDR3 consists of 15 residues. V shed 4 bases and J shed 2 bases, with 15 bases lying between them. The V gene's germline CDR1 is PRHDT and CDR2 FYEKMQ (reference sequence).

The chain couples TRBV5-1 to TRBJ2-4; D remains unclear. Trimming cost V 3 bases and J 0 bases, with 7 bases left between them. The germline CDR1 and CDR2 sequences are SGHRS and YFSETQ. This CDR3 spans 14 amino acids. DNA for the CDR3: TGCGCCAGCAGCTCCCTCTTAGCCAAAAACATTCAGTACTTC. Residues: CASSSLLAKNIQYF.

The rearrangement joins TRBV19 to TRBJ2-7, with D perhaps matching TRBD2 (5 bases). This CDR3 has 14 residues. Trimming pared 7 bases from V and 0 bases from J, leaving 13 bases between. CDR1 and CDR2 from the germline V gene are LNHDA and SQIVND (reference sequence). Written as DNA, the CDR3 is TGTGCCAGTACCGACACGGGAAGCTCCTACGAGCAGTACTTC. Its protein is CASTDTGSSYEQYF.

CDR3 region: CASSYRQGSAYEQYF. The CDR3 DNA reads as TGTGCCAGCTCATACCGACAGGGGTCAGCCTACGAGCAGTACTTC. The rearrangement links TRBV18 to TRBJ2-7; 8 bases are shared with TRBD1. The CDR3 has 15 residues. Germline CDR1 reads KGHSH; CDR2 reads LQKENI. Unmatched junction bases numbered 8, after V lost 5 bases and J lost 2 bases.

J is TRBJ2-1 and V is TRBV11-2; D is perhaps TRBD2 (5 bases). With 0 bases removed from V and 13 bases from J, the gap between germline ends came to 19 bases. Looked up from germline, CDR1 is SGHAT and CDR2 is FQNNGV. The CDR3 has 15 residues. The CDR3 DNA reads TGTGCCAGCAGCTTAGAAGCGGTCAGGCAATGGTATCAGTTCTTC. Protein product: CASSLEAVRQWYQFF.

This clone was seen a handful of times. As DNA, the CDR3 is TGTGCCAGCAGCCAAGTCAGGGTGAGCAATCAGCCCCAGCATTTT. Its protein is CASSQVRVSNQPQHF. This rearrangement joins TRBV4-2 to TRBJ1-5, with D possibly being TRBD1 (5 bases). Trimming shortened V by 1 base and J by 1 base, and 8 bases separated the two germline ends. CDR3 length: 15 residues. Germline-derived CDR1 and CDR2 are LGHNA and YNFKEQ.

The V and J genes are TRBV2 and TRBJ1-1; D call uncertain. Germline values: CDR1 SNHLY, CDR2 FYNNEI. CDR3 length equals 11 residues. Trimming left V 5 bases short and J 7 bases short, with 8 bases between. The CDR3 loop reads CASSNSVEAFF. CDR3 DNA sequence: TGTGCCAGCAGTAACTCGGTTGAAGCTTTCTTT.

The chain combines TRBV4-1 with TRBJ2-7; D may be TRBD2 (5 bases). The CDR3 totals 17 residues. Germline V gene sequence: CDR1 MGHRA, CDR2 YSYEKL. Trimming pared 5 bases from V and 0 bases from J, leaving 20 bases between. The CDR3 reads CASSYRVLGLPSYEQYF. In DNA form, the CDR3 reads TGCGCCAGCAGCTACCGCGTTCTCGGACTGCCCTCCTACGAGCAGTACTTC.

This chain connects TRBV28 to TRBJ2-7, with a possible D match to TRBD1 (6 bases). Per the germline V gene, CDR1 is MDHEN and CDR2 is SYDVKM. Between the trimmed V and J ends, which lost 8 bases and 4 bases, there was a span of 9 bases. The CDR3 spans 11 residues. The CDR3 region is CASAGVYEQYF. The CDR3 DNA reads TGTGCCAGCGCAGGGGTATACGAGCAGTACTTC.

The chain uses TRBV25-1 and TRBJ1-2; D unclear. This CDR3 is built from 13 residues. Looked up from germline, CDR1 is MGHDK and CDR2 is SYGVNS. The V end was cut by 3 bases, the J end by 7 bases, with 12 bases between. The CDR3, as DNA: TGTGCCAGCAGTGACCAGGCCCAACTTGGCTACACCTTC. Its protein product is CASSDQAQLGYTF.

The CDR3 region is CASSFRGLLSYEQYF. The DNA of the CDR3 is TGTGCCAGCAGTTTTAGGGGACTACTTTCCTACGAGCAGTACTTC. The V call is TRBV28, the J call TRBJ2-7; 7 bases are a match to TRBD2. This CDR3 has 15 residues. J was trimmed by 1 base and V by 3 bases; bases with no gene match: 6. CDR1 and CDR2 from the germline V gene are MDHEN and SYDVKM. Using reference TRBV28 and TRBJ2-7 for the parts outside the CDR3, the full variable domain is DVKVTQSSRYLVKRTGEKVFLECVQDMDHENMFWYRQDPGLGLRLIYFSYDVKMKEKGDIPEGYSVSREKKERFSLILESASTNQTSMYLCASSFRGLLSYEQYFGPGTRLTVT.

This chain links TRBV19 with TRBJ2-5; D unclear. V was cut by 3 bases and J by 5 bases, with 10 bases left in between. The CDR3 runs 13 residues. The germline V gene has CDR1 LNHDA and CDR2 SQIVND (reference sequence). The CDR3 DNA reads TGTGCCAGTAGTATCGTGACACGGGAGACCCAGTACTTC. Translation gives CASSIVTRETQYF.

This clone has just one count. The chain recombines TRBV7-8 with TRBJ2-7, with 7 bases lining up with TRBD1. V trimming: 2 bases; J trimming: 0 bases; junction bases outside the gene matches: 10. The CDR3 covers 17 residues. Germline lookup yields CDR1 SGHVS and CDR2 FQNEAQ. CDR3 nucleotide sequence: TGTGCCAGCAGCTTATCCAGGACCGGGACAGCCTCCTACGAGCAGTACTTC. It codes for CASSLSRTGTASYEQYF.